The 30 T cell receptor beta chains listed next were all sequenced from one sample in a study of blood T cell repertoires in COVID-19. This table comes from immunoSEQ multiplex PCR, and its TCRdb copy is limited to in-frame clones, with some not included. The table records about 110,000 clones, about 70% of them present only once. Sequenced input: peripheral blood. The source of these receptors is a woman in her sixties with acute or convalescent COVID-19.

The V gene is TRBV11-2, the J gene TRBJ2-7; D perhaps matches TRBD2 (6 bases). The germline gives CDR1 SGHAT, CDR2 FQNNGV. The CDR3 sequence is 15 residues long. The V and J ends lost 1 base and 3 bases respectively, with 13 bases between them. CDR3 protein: CASSLAGTLNYEQYF. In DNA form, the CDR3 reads TGTGCCAGCAGCTTAGCCGGGACTCTGAACTACGAGCAGTACTTC.

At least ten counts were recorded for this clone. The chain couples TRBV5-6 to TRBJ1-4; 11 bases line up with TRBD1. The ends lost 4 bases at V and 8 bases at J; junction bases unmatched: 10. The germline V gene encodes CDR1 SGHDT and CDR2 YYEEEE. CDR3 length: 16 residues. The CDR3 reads CASSHARDRGFEKLFF. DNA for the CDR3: TGTGCCAGCAGCCACGCTCGGGACAGGGGGTTCGAAAAACTGTTTTTT.

This CDR3 reads CSVRRERGGKETQYF. CDR3 DNA: TGCAGCGTCCGGCGGGAGCGGGGGGGGAAAGAGACCCAGTACTTC. V and J are TRBV29-1 and TRBJ2-5; 10 bases line up with TRBD2. Germline V gene lookup returns CDR1 SQVTM and CDR2 ANQGSEA. Trimming took 6 bases from V and 3 from J; bases not matched to a gene: 10. This CDR3 is built from 15 residues.

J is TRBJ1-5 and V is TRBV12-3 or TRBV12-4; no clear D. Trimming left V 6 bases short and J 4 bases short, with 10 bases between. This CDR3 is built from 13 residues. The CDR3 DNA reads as TGTGCCAGCAGATATTCCAGTAATCAGCCCCAGCATTTT. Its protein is CASRYSSNQPQHF.

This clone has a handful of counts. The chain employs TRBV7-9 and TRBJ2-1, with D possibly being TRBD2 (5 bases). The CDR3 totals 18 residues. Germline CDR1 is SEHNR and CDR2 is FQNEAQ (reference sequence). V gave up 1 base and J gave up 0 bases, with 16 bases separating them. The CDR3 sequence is CASSLGHKGAISYNEQFF. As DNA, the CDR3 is TGTGCCAGCAGCTTAGGACACAAGGGAGCTATCTCCTACAATGAGCAGTTCTTC. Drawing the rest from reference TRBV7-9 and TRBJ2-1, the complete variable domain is DTGVSQNPRHKITKRGQNVTFRCDPISEHNRLYWYRQTLGQGPEFLTYFQNEAQLEKSRLLSDRFSAERPKGSFSTLEIQRTEQGDSAMYLCASSLGHKGAISYNEQFFGPGTRLTVL.

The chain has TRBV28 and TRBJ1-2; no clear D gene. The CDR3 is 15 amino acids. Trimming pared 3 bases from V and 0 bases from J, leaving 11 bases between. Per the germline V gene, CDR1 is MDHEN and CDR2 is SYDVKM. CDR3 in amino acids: CASSLYSRTNYGYTF. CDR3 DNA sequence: TGTGCCAGCAGTTTGTACAGCCGAACTAACTATGGCTACACCTTC.

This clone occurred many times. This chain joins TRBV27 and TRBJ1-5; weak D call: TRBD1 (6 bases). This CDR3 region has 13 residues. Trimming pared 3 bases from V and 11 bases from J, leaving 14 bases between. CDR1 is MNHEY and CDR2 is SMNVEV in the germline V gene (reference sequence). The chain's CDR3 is CASSFRRQDSQHF. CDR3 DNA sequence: TGTGCCAGCAGTTTTCGCCGACAGGATTCCCAGCATTTT.

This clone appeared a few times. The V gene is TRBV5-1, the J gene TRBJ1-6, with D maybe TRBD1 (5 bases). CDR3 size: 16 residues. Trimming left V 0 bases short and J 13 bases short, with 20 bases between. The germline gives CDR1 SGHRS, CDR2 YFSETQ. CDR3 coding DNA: TGCGCCAGCAGCTTGGCAGTTCAGGGATCCGGCCTCCCCCTCCACTTT. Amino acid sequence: CASSLAVQGSGLPLHF.

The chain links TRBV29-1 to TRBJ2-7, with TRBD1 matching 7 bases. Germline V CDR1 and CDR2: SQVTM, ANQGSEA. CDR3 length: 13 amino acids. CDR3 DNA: TGCAGTTGTTTCGGGACAGCCAAATACGAGCAGTACTTC. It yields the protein CSCFGTAKYEQYF.

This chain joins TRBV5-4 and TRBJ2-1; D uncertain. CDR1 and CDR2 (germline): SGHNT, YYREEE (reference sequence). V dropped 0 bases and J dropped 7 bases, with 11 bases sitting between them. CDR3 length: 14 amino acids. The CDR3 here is CASSLAGDLNEQFF. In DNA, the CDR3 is TGTGCCAGCAGCTTGGCCGGTGATTTGAATGAGCAGTTCTTC.

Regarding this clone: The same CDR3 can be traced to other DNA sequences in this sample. The CDR3 DNA sequence: TGTGCCAGCAGCCCCCAGGGTGCCGAGCAGTACTTC. Amino acids: CASSPQGAEQYF. V usage is TRBV3-1 (or the pseudogene TRBV3-2) and J usage is TRBJ2-7; D may be TRBD1 (5 bases). V was shortened by 4 bases and J by 6 bases, with 10 bases between the two germline ends. The CDR3 is 12 amino acids. Per germline, CDR1 LGHDT and CDR2 YNNKEL (reference sequence).

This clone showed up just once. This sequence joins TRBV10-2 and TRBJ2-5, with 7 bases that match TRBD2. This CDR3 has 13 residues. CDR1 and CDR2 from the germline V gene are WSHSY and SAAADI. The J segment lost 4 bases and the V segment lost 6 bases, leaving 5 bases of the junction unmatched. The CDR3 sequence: CASRHLAVETQYF. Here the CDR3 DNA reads TGCGCCAGCAGACATCTAGCGGTAGAGACCCAGTACTTC.

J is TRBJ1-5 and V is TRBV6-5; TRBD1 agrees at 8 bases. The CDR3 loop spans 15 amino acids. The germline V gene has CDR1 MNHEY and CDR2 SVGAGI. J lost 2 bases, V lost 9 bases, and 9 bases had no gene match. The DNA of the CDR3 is TGTGCCAGTCGCGCAGGGGGCTTTGGCAATCAGCCCCAGCATTTT. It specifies CASRAGGFGNQPQHF.

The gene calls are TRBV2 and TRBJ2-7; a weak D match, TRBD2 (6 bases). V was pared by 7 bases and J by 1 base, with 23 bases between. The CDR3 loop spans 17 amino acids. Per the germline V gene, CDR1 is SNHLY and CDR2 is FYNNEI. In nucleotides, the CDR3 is TGTGCCAGCACCCCTGGGACCGCGGGGAAAAGGTCCTACGAGCAGTACTTC. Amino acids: CASTPGTAGKRSYEQYF.

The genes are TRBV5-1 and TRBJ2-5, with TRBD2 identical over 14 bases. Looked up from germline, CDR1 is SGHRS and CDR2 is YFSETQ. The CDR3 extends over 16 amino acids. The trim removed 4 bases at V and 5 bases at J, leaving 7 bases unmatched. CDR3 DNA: TGCGCCAGCAGCGCGGGACTAGCGGGGGCCGGGGAGACCCAGTACTTC. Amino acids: CASSAGLAGAGETQYF.

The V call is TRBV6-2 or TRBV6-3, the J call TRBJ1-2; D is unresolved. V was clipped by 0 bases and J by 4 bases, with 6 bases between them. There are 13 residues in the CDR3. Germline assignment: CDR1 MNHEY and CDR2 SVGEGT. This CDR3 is CASSYSASYGYTF. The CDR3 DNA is TGTGCCAGCAGTTACTCTGCCAGCTATGGCTACACCTTC.

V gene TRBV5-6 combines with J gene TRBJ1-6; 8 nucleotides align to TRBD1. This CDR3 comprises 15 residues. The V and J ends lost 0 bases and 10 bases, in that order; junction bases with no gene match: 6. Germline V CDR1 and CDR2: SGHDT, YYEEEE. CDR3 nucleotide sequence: TGTGCCAGCAGCTTGGTTGGACAGGGATTCTCACCCCTCCACTTT. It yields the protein CASSLVGQGFSPLHF.

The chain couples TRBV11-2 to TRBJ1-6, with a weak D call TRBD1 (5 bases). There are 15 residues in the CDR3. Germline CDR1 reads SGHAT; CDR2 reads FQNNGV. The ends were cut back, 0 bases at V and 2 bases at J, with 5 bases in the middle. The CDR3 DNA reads TGTGCCAGCAGCTTAGAACAGGCCTATAATTCACCCCTCCACTTT. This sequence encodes CASSLEQAYNSPLHF.

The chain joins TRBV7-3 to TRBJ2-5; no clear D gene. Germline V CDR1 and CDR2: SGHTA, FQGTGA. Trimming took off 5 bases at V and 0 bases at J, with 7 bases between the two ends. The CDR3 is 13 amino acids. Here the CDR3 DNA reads TGTGCCAGCAGCCGCCGGGACCAAGAGACCCAGTACTTC. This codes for CASSRRDQETQYF.

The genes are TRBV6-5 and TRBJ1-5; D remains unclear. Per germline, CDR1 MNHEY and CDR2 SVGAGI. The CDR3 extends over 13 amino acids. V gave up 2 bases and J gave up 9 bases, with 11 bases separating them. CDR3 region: CASSYGSGTPQHF. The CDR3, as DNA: TGTGCCAGCAGTTACGGTTCCGGTACGCCCCAGCATTTT.

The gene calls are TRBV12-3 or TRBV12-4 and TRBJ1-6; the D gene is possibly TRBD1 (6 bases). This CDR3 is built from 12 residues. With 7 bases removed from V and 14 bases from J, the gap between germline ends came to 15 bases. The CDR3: CASTQTQGTLHF. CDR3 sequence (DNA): TGTGCCAGCACCCAAACCCAGGGGACCCTCCACTTT.

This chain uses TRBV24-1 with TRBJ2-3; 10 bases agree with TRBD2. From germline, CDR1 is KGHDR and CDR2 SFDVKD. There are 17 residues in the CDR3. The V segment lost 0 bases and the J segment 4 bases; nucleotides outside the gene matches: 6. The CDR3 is CATSDLLTSGSADTQYF. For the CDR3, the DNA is TGTGCCACCAGTGATTTGTTGACTAGCGGGTCCGCAGATACGCAGTATTTT.

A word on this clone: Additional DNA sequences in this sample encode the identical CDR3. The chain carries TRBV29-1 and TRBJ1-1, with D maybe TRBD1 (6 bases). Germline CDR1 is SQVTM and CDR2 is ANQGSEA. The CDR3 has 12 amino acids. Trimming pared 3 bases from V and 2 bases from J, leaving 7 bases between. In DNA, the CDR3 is TGCAGCGTTGACAGGGGAAACACTGAAGCTTTCTTT. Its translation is CSVDRGNTEAFF.

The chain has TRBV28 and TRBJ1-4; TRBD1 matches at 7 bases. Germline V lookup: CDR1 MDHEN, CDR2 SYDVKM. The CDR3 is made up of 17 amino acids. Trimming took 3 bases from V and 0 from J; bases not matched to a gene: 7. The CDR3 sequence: CASSLLGGSATNEKLFF. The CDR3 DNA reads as TGTGCCAGCAGTTTGCTAGGGGGCTCAGCAACTAATGAAAAACTGTTTTTT.

The CDR3 spells CASSWDRENTIYF. The CDR3 bases are TGTGCCAGCAGCTGGGACAGGGAAAACACCATATATTTT. This chain connects TRBV5-4 to TRBJ1-3; TRBD1 aligns across 9 bases. The CDR3 is made up of 13 amino acids. Germline lookup yields CDR1 SGHNT and CDR2 YYREEE (reference sequence). With V trimmed by 3 bases and J by 6 bases, 1 base remained unmatched.

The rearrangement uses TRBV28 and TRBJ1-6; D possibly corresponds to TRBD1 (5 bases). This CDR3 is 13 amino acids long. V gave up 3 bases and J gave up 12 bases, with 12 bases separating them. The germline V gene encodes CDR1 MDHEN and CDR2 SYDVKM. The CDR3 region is CASSFQGKGPLHF. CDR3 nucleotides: TGTGCCAGCAGTTTCCAGGGCAAGGGACCCCTCCACTTT.

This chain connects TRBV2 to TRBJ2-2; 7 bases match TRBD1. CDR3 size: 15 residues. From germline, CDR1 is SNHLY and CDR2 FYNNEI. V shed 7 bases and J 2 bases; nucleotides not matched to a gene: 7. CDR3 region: CASTIDRANTGELFF. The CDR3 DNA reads TGTGCCAGCACGATTGACAGGGCTAACACCGGGGAGCTGTTTTTT. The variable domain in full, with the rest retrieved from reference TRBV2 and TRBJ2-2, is EPEVTQTPSHQVTQMGQEVILRCVPISNHLYFYWYRQILGQKVEFLVSFYNNEISEKSEIFDDQFSVERPDGSNFTLKIRSTKLEDSAMYFCASTIDRANTGELFFGEGSRLTVL.

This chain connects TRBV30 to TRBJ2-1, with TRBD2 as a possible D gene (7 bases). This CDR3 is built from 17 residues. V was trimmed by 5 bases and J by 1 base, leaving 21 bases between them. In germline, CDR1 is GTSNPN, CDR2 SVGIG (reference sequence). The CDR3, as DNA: TGTGCCTGGGCCCGAAAGTCCGGGGGGCCGTCCTACAATGAGCAGTTCTTC. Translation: CAWARKSGGPSYNEQFF.

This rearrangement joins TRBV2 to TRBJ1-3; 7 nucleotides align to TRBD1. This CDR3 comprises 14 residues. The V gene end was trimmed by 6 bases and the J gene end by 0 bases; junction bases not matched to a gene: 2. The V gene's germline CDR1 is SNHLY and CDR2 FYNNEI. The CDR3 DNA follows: TGTGCCAGCAGGGACAGGAGCTCTGGAAACACCATATATTTT. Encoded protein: CASRDRSSGNTIYF. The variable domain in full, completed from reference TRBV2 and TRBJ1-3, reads EPEVTQTPSHQVTQMGQEVILRCVPISNHLYFYWYRQILGQKVEFLVSFYNNEISEKSEIFDDQFSVERPDGSNFTLKIRSTKLEDSAMYFCASRDRSSGNTIYFGEGSWLTVV.

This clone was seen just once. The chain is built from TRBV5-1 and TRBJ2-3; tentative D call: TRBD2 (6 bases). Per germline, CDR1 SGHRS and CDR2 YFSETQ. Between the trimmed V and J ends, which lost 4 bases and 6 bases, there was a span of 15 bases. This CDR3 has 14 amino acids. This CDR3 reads CASSGSSGRDTQYF. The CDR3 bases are TGCGCCAGCAGCGGATCTTCAGGGAGGGATACGCAGTATTTT.